The present T cell receptor beta chain was sequenced within a study of TIL therapy for anti-PD-1-resistant metastatic lung cancer. Time point reported: pre-treatment sample, taken before nivolumab and TIL therapy. Pleural nodules or supraclavicular lymph nodes made up most of the excised metastases sampled. Patients then received nivolumab; progressors got lymphodepletion, TIL and IL-2. The libraries were made with immunoSEQ v3. Clones were sequenced by immunoSEQ multiplex PCR, and TCRdb holds only the in-frame ones, with some missing. Of approximately 95,000 clones in the sample, about two thirds were seen once. Germline loops: CDR1 WNHNN, CDR2 SYGVQD (reference sequence). V was pared by 6 bases and J by 4 bases, with 5 bases of the junction left unmatched. The CDR3 sequence is 13 residues long. This clone was recorded a few times.

The specimen comprised tumor tissue, sampled at baseline. This receptor was obtained from a person between 30 and 80 years old with non-small cell lung cancer. V and J are TRBV10-1 and TRBJ2-5; 7 positions agree with TRBD2. CDR3 nucleotide sequence: TGCGCCAGCAGCAGTAGCGGGCTAGAGACCCAGTACTTC. Translating it yields CASSSSGLETQYF.